This T cell receptor (beta chain) emerged from a study of CD8 T cells in Susac syndrome. The junction had 13 bases not matched to a gene; V was cut back by 8 bases and J by 2 bases. This CDR3 is built from 16 residues. Per the germline V gene, CDR1 is MNHEY and CDR2 is SVGEGT. Reverse transcription of roughly 0.5 to 1 ug RNA was carried out with random hexamers. TCRdb reprocessed the immunoSEQ multiplex PCR reads via MiXCR and lists one record per CDR3 protein. The sample shows about 210,000 distinct CDR3 sequences, more than 85% of them seen only once. The chain employs TRBV6-2 or TRBV6-3 and TRBJ2-3; 7 nucleotides agree with TRBD1. This sequence originates from a human donor with multiple sclerosis. Input material: CD4+ T cells from PBMCs. CDR3 loop: CASLKRGQPNTDTQYF. DNA for the CDR3: TGTGCCAGCCTCAAACGGGGACAGCCAAACACAGATACGCAGTATTTT.